Sequencing of this T cell receptor (beta chain) was carried out in a study of molecular identifiers for immune sequencing clone quantification. General study points: For highly expanded clones, sizes could be underestimated when identical TCR molecules share a barcode.

There are 13 residues in the CDR3. TCRdb fed the PCR reads into MiXCR, producing one record per CDR3 protein. The table records 300,000 to 400,000 distinct CDR3 sequences, 24% of them present only once. With respect to this clonotype: What it recognizes is unknown. One end of the junction varies from germline; a read error may be responsible.

The sequenced sample consisted of naive CD8+ T cells from blood, with Jurkat cell RNA spiked in. Stated subset: FACS-sorted CD8+CD4-CCR7+CD45RA+ naive T cells. J is TRBJ1-5 and V is TRBV12-3 or TRBV12-4; perhaps TRBD1 as D (5 bases). The receptor comes from a human donor in good health. Some libraries in this study had Jurkat cell RNA spiked in. CDR3 in amino acids: CASSRQTNPPPHF. DNA of the CDR3: TGTGCCAGCAGTCGACAGACAAATCCGCCCCCGCATTTT.